This T cell receptor (beta chain) appears in the sequencing data of a study of blood T cell repertoires in COVID-19. Study background: Samples taken during acute and convalescent COVID-19 were collected in the United States, Italy and Spain. The analysed material was cDNA or gDNA that came from T cells, B-cell-depleted T cells, or PBMCs.

Original processing methods: Counts of nucleated cells, estimated from reference gene primer amplification, were obtained. TCRdb's copy holds only in-frame clones and misses some; the assay was immunoSEQ multiplex PCR. Clone size and the V and J calls come from that table; the DNA yielded D and trimming. The sample lists around 63,000 clones, 88% seen once, with roughly 1.2% in the top ten. Germline CDR1 is SGHTA and CDR2 is FQGNSA. The CDR3 runs 13 residues. V was shortened by 2 bases and J by 5 bases, with 9 bases between the two germline ends. This clone showed up just once. The chain employs TRBV7-2 and TRBJ2-5, with D tentatively TRBD2 (6 bases). Material for sequencing was peripheral blood. The TCR comes from a woman in her sixties or seventies with acute or convalescent COVID-19. For the CDR3, the DNA is TGTGCCAGCAGCTTAATTGCGGGGGAGACCCAGTACTTC. Translated, it gives CASSLIAGETQYF.